This T cell receptor (beta chain) is drawn from a study of CD8 T cells in Susac syndrome. Study context: The Susac syndrome patients that were sequenced included more than 5 with active disease and 8 or 9 in remission. When blood was collected, patients with Susac syndrome were therapy-naive, were taking corticosteroids, or were receiving intravenous immunoglobulin alone. Study conclusions and caveats: Susac-specific public clones in total CD8+ repertoires numbered some 16; in CD8+ TEMRA repertoires, they numbered 5 or 6.

V was clipped by 1 base and J by 1 base, with 22 bases between them. The CDR3 sequence is 19 residues long. Germline values: CDR1 LGHDT, CDR2 YNNKEL (reference sequence). About this clonotype: Its target is not known.

RNA totalling roughly 0.5 to 1 ug underwent reverse transcription with random hexamers. TCRdb independently ran MiXCR on the immunoSEQ multiplex PCR reads; one entry per CDR3 protein. The sample contains fewer than 80,000 distinct CDR3 sequences, roughly 95% of which appear only once. Susac syndrome patients met recently defined diagnostic criteria for definite or probable disease. This clonotype originated in a human donor with Susac syndrome. V is TRBV3-1 and J is TRBJ2-5, with D possibly matching TRBD2 (6 bases). Sequenced sample: CD8+ T cells from PBMCs. The CDR3 DNA reads as TGTGCCAGCAGCCAAGGCCCCTATGGGGGGTCGAGGGGCCAAGAGACCCAGTACTTC. The encoded protein is CASSQGPYGGSRGQETQYF.